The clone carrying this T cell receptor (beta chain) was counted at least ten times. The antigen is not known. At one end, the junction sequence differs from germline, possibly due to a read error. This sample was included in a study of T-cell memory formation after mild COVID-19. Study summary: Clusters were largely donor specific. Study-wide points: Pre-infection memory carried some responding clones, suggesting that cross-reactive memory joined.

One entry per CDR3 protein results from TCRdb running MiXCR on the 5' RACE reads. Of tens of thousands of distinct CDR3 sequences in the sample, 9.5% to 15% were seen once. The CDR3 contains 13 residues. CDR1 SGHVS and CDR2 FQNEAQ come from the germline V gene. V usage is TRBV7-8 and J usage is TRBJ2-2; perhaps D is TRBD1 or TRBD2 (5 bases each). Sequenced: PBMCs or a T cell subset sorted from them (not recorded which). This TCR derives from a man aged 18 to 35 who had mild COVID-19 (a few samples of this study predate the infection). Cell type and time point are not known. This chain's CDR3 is CASSLAGPKRLSF. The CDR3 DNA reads TGTGCCAGCAGCTTAGCGGGACCCAAACGATTGAGTTTT.